These T cell receptor beta chains were read from a single sample in a study of T-cell reconstitution after alpha-beta-depleted transplantation in children. Each CDR3 protein is one row after TCRdb ran MiXCR on the PCR reads. The sample gives around 200,000 distinct CDR3 sequences, around 6.8% of which show up once; about 3% is in the top ten. The sample consisted of PBMCs from the stem cell graft donor, taken from the stem cell graft. All receptors derive from a human donor who donated a stem cell graft to a child with Wiskott-Aldrich syndrome. Each CDR3 is given with its conserved first and last residue. The D gene is left open where the match is weak. Some rows have no size entry. The others give once, few or many, or a class for an expanded clone.

v_gene	d_gene	abundance	j_gene	CDR3aa	CDR3nt
TRBV7-6	-	many	TRBJ2-7	CASSSQRRRTSNEQYF	TGTGCCAGCAGCTCACAACGACGGAGGACCTCCAACGAGCAGTACTTC
TRBV6-5	-	many	TRBJ1-2	CASRPMGRVNYGYTF	TGTGCCAGCAGGCCTATGGGACGGGTTAACTATGGCTACACCTTC
TRBV29-1	TRBD1	-	TRBJ1-3	CSVGGDRGVGNTIYF	TGCAGCGTCGGAGGGGACAGGGGCGTTGGAAACACCATATATTTT
TRBV9	TRBD2	-	TRBJ2-6	CASGLAGGLSGANVLTF	TGTGCCAGCGGACTAGCGGGAGGACTCTCTGGGGCCAACGTCCTGACTTTC
TRBV5-6	-	many	TRBJ2-1	CASSLSPGSSYNEQFF	TGTGCCAGCAGCTTGTCCCCGGGGAGCTCCTACAATGAGCAGTTCTTC
TRBV3-1	-	-	TRBJ1-4	CASSQDGEKLFF	TGTGCCAGCAGCCAAGATGGCGAAAAACTGTTTTTT
TRBV4-3	TRBD2	many	TRBJ2-7	CASSNSMLAGVSYEQYF	TGCGCCAGCAGCAATTCTATGTTAGCGGGAGTTAGCTACGAGCAGTACTTC
TRBV12-3/TRBV12-4	TRBD1	many	TRBJ1-2	CASSVWTGWDGYTF	TGTGCCAGCAGCGTCTGGACAGGCTGGGATGGCTACACCTTC
TRBV9	TRBD2	-	TRBJ2-1	CASSVVGLAGVNEQFF	TGTGCCAGCAGCGTGGTAGGACTAGCGGGAGTAAATGAGCAGTTCTTC
TRBV15	TRBD1	many	TRBJ2-2	CATSREGQGATTGELFF	TGTGCCACCAGCAGGGAGGGACAGGGGGCGACTACCGGGGAGCTGTTTTTT
TRBV11-2	-	-	TRBJ2-2	CASSLLQWNTGELFF	TGTGCCAGCAGCTTATTACAGTGGAACACCGGGGAGCTGTTTTTT
TRBV7-7	-	many	TRBJ2-2	CASRRGNTGELFF	TGTGCCAGCAGGCGAGGGAACACCGGGGAGCTGTTTTTT
TRBV2	-	many	TRBJ1-5	CASSEQGKGQPQHF	TGTGCCAGCAGTGAACAGGGAAAAGGACAGCCCCAGCATTTT
TRBV12-3/TRBV12-4	-	many	TRBJ2-7	CASSLQTSEQYF	TGTGCCAGCAGTCTTCAAACTAGTGAGCAGTACTTC